This is a list of T cell receptor beta chains from one sample in a study of T cells in tuberculosis. Sequenced by immunoSEQ multiplex PCR; TCRdb stores in-frame clones only, minus some. The sample gives approximately 100,000 clones, roughly 91% of which show up once; under 2.5% is in the top ten. Sample: CD1b-GMM tetramer-negative cells sorted from PBMCs. The receptors derive from an adult woman with latent tuberculosis. Each CDR3 is given with its conserved first and last residue. The D gene is left open where the match is weak. Clone size is given for some rows only: seen once, a few or many times, or a class if the clone is expanded.

V gene	D gene	J gene	clone size	CDR3 protein
TRBV6-1	TRBD2	TRBJ2-5	.	CASSVGLAGGRQETQYF
TRBV2	TRBD1	TRBJ2-7	.	CASRERTGQPYEQYF
TRBV15	.	.	.	CATSRTYRAPPYEQYF
TRBV11-2	.	TRBJ2-6	.	CASSLDLQKSSGANVLTF
TRBV4-2	.	TRBJ2-1	.	CASSLLGQSSNEQFF
TRBV6-5	.	TRBJ2-7	few	CASSYARGFGYEQYF
TRBV4-1	TRBD1	TRBJ1-4	.	CASSQVADRGNEKLFF
TRBV19	TRBD1	TRBJ2-5	.	CASSTSRRDREEETQYF
TRBV19	.	TRBJ2-7	.	CASSPTTGDSSYEQYF
TRBV4-1	TRBD2	TRBJ2-1	.	CASSHPGLAYNEQFF
TRBV18	TRBD2	TRBJ2-7	few	CASSPYGGGVYEQYF
TRBV28	TRBD1	TRBJ1-3	.	CASSLIAGGADTIYF
TRBV5-5	TRBD1	TRBJ1-1	.	CASSSWGGQGAEAFF
TRBV10-1	.	TRBJ2-7	.	CASTQTGPLSSYEQYF
TRBV27	.	TRBJ1-5	.	CASRKSQGIGNQPQHF
TRBV28	.	TRBJ1-1	once	CASSTTDSKAFF
TRBV25-1	.	TRBJ1-2	.	CASRSRTDYGYTF
TRBV7-3	TRBD2	TRBJ2-3	.	CASSLRGGLANPDTQYF
TRBV6-6	.	TRBJ1-1	.	CASRVGDRRNTEAFF
TRBV10-1	TRBD1	TRBJ1-1	.	CASRDRSFVNTEAFF
TRBV5-1	.	TRBJ2-3	.	CASSQVALYTDTQYF
TRBV15	.	TRBJ1-1	.	CATSRVGAGDTEAFF
TRBV7-3	TRBD1	TRBJ1-1	.	CASSSGTGFGNTEAFF
TRBV5-1	.	TRBJ1-6	.	CASSLAEGGGSPLHF
TRBV7-2	.	TRBJ1-4	once	CASSFQDEKLFF
TRBV6-5	.	TRBJ2-5	.	CASRTEETQYF
TRBV9	TRBD1	TRBJ2-5	.	CASSLGTGYQETQYF
TRBV9	.	TRBJ2-5	once	CASSEKPGESGKAQYF
TRBV19	TRBD2	TRBJ2-2	.	CASARGANTGELFF
TRBV7-8	TRBD1	TRBJ2-5	few	CASSLDGTGRFQYF
TRBV5-6	.	TRBJ1-3	.	CASSPSGGSGNTIYF
TRBV2	TRBD2	TRBJ2-5	.	CASSGGGGETQYF
TRBV27	TRBD1	TRBJ1-2	.	CASRGQAHYGYTF
TRBV27	TRBD2	TRBJ2-7	once	CASRRSGGAYEQYF
TRBV4-1	.	TRBJ1-4	.	CASSRESGAPGEKLFF
TRBV5-1	TRBD1	TRBJ2-7	.	CASSVRDSRFEQYF
TRBV29-1	TRBD1	TRBJ2-3	.	CSVRRLGQSTDTQYF
TRBV30	.	TRBJ1-2	.	CAGREGNYGYTF
TRBV9	TRBD2	TRBJ2-4	.	CASSVLAAGGERNIQYF
TRBV6-5	TRBD1	TRBJ2-1	.	CASSPPPGGEQFF
TRBV9	.	TRBJ2-1	.	CASSVAVGVGAGVGEQFF
TRBV4-1	TRBD2	TRBJ2-1	.	CASSHPSPGLAGGNEQFF
TRBV2	.	TRBJ1-6	.	CASSEIRNSPLHF
TRBV27	TRBD1	TRBJ1-2	.	CASQGAGGYTF
TRBV28	TRBD1	TRBJ1-4	.	CASRPTGGMSEKLFF
TRBV5-6	.	TRBJ1-2	.	CASSLPGLQGYTF
TRBV10-2	.	TRBJ1-1	.	CASSDRGNTEAFF
TRBV2	TRBD1	TRBJ1-1	.	CASRAGGSGGTEAFF